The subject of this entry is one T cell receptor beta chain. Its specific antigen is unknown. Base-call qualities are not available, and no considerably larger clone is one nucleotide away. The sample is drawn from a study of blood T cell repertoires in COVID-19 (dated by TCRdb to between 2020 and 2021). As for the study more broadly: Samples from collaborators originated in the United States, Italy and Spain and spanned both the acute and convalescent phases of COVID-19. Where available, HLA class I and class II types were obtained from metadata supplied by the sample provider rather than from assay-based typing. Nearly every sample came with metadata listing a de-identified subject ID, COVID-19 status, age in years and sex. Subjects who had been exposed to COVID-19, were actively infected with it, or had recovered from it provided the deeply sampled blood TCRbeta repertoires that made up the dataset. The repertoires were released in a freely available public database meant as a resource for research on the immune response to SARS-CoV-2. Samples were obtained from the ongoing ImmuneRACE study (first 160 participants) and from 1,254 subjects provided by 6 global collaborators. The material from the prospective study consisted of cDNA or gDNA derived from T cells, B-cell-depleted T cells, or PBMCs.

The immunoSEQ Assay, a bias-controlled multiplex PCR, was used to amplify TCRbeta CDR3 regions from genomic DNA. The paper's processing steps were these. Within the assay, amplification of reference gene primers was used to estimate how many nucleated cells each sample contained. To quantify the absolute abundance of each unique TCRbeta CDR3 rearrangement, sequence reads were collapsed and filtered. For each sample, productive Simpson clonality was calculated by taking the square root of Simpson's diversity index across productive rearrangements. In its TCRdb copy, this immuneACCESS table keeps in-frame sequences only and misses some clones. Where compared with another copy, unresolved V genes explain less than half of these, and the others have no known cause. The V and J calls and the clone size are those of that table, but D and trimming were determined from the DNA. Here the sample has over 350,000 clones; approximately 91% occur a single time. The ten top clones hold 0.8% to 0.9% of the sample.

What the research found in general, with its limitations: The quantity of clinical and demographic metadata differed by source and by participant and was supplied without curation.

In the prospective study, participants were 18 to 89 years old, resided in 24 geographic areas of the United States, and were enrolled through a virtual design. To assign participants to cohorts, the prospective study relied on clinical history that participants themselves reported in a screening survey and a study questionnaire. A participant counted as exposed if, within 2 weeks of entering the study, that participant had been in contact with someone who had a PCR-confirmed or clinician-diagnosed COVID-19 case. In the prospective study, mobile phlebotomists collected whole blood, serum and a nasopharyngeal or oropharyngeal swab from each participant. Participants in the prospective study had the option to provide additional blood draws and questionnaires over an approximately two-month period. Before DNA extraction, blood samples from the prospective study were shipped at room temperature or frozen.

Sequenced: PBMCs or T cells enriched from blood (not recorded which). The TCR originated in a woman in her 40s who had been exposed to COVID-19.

The sequenced DNA: TGTGCCAGCAGCCGTGACAGCATCTATGGCTACACCTTC. Translated, it reads CASSRDSIYGYTF. The rearrangement joined TRBV12-3 or TRBV12-4 to TRBJ1-2; the D gene is perhaps TRBD1, from 5 matching bases. CDR3 length: 13 amino acids, cysteine to phenylalanine. The DNA shown is the 39-base CDR3, in frame from base 1. A distance of 12 bases separates the germline ends of V and J, which lose 6 bases and 4 bases respectively.